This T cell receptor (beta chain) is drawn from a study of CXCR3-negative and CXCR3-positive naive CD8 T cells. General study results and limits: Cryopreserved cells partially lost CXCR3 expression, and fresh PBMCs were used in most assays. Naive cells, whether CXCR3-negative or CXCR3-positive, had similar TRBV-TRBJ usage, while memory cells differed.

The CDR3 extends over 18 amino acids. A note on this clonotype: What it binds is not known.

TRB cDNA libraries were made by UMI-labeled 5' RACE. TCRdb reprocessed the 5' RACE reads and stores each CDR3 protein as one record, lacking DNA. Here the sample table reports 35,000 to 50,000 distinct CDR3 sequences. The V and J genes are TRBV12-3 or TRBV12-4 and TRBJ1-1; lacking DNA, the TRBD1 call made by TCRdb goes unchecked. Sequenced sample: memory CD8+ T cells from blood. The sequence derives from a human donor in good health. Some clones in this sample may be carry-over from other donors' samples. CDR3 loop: CTSSLDRDRFFMNTEAFF.